Shown below are 18 T cell receptor beta chains from a single sample sequenced in a study of radiation and T cells in renal cell carcinoma (dated by TCRdb to 2018 to 2021). This sample's time point label indicates: baseline pretreatment blood. This sample's treatment or condition label indicates: 15 Gy SBRT to primary tumor, nephrectomy 4 weeks later. The library was obtained by the immunoSEQ multiplex PCR assay. As stored in TCRdb, this immuneACCESS dataset retains in-frame rearrangements with V and J assigned. A fraction of the clones does not appear; measured against another copy, unresolved V genes explain less than half of the discrepancy, and the remainder lacks a known reason. This sample has some 95,000 clones in its table, and 65% to 90% of those were observed once. The ten largest clones add up to roughly 8% of the sample. Source: blood, taken from a patient whose treatment included radiotherapy and nephrectomy. The receptors shown here come from a man between 45 and 60 years old with renal cell carcinoma.

The chain joins TRBV5-1 to TRBJ2-5; 7 bases are shared with TRBD2. The germline V gene encodes CDR1 SGHRS and CDR2 YFSETQ. With 5 bases clipped from V and 3 bases from J, the junction kept 10 bases outside the gene matches. This CDR3 spans 15 amino acids. This CDR3 reads CASSAGGLGEETQYF. The DNA for the CDR3 is TGCGCCAGCAGTGCCGGGGGGTTGGGTGAAGAGACCCAGTACTTC.

The chain combines TRBV4-1 with TRBJ1-6; no reliable D call. V dropped 1 base and J dropped 7 bases, with 8 bases sitting between them. The CDR3 is made up of 14 amino acids. In germline, CDR1 is MGHRA, CDR2 YSYEKL. CDR3 residues: CASSQVPGNSPLHF. DNA for the CDR3: TGCGCCAGCAGCCAAGTTCCGGGGAATTCACCCCTCCACTTT.

This clone was detected only once. V is TRBV4-1 and J is TRBJ2-4, with a tentative D call TRBD1 (5 bases). V lost 2 bases to trimming and J lost 3 bases, with 14 bases between them. This CDR3 is 16 amino acids long. Germline V CDR1 and CDR2: MGHRA, YSYEKL. DNA for the CDR3: TGCGCCAGCAGCCAACACGGCAGGGTCGGCAAAAACATTCAGTACTTC. Translating gives CASSQHGRVGKNIQYF.

CDR3 residues: CASSQLAGGEDTQYF. For the CDR3, the DNA is TGTGCCAGCAGCCAACTAGCGGGAGGGGAAGATACGCAGTATTTT. This rearrangement joins TRBV14 to TRBJ2-3; 12 bases match TRBD2. V was pared by 2 bases and J by 5 bases, with 2 bases of the junction left unmatched. Germline V lookup: CDR1 SGHDN, CDR2 FVKESK. There are 15 residues in the CDR3. The full variable domain, its missing parts supplied by reference TRBV14 and TRBJ2-3, is EAGVTQFPSHSVIEKGQTVTLRCDPISGHDNLYWYRRVMGKEIKFLLHFVKESKQDESGMPNNRFLAERTGGTYSTLKVQPAELEDSGVYFCASSQLAGGEDTQYFGPGTRLTVL.

This chain links TRBV27 with TRBJ1-1; 8 positions agree with TRBD1. V shed 4 bases, J shed 10 bases, and the junction held 8 bases outside the gene matches. The germline gives CDR1 MNHEY, CDR2 SMNVEV (reference sequence). This CDR3 comprises 13 residues. Written as DNA, the CDR3 is TGTGCCAGCAGTTCCTACGGGGACAGGAGAGCTTTCTTT. This translates into CASSSYGDRRAFF.

J is TRBJ2-7 and V is TRBV4-1; 7 bases map to TRBD2. The CDR3 has 14 residues. J lost 1 base, V lost 4 bases, and 4 bases had no gene match. CDR1 and CDR2 from the germline V gene are MGHRA and YSYEKL. The CDR3: CASSREGTSYEQYF. CDR3 nucleotide sequence: TGCGCCAGCAGCCGGGAGGGCACATCCTACGAGCAGTACTTC.

The V gene is TRBV7-8, the J gene TRBJ2-7, with D possibly being TRBD1 (6 bases). This CDR3 has 13 amino acids. V lost 0 bases to trimming and J lost 6 bases, with 9 bases between them. Germline V CDR1 and CDR2: SGHVS, FQNEAQ. CDR3: CASSLALGAEQYF. Written as DNA, the CDR3 is TGTGCCAGCAGCTTAGCTTTGGGGGCCGAGCAGTACTTC.

Remarks on this clone: A junction end diverges from the germline sequence, so it may reflect a read error. The rearrangement uses TRBV27 and TRBJ2-7, with 14 positions matching TRBD2. The CDR3 totals 15 residues. The germline CDR1 and CDR2 sequences are MNHEY and SMNVEV (reference sequence). CDR3 nucleotide sequence: TGTGCCAGCAGTTTATCGCTGGGACTAGCGGGAGCTTTGGACTTC. The encoded protein is CASSLSLGLAGALDF.

This chain joins TRBV19 and TRBJ2-1, with D perhaps being TRBD1 or TRBD2 (5 bases each). The germline V gene encodes CDR1 LNHDA and CDR2 SQIVND (reference sequence). The ends were cut back, 4 bases at V and 9 bases at J, with 16 bases in the middle. CDR3 length: 14 residues. The CDR3 protein is CASSSRDRLPEQFF. CDR3 nucleotides: TGTGCCAGTAGTAGCAGGGACCGTTTACCTGAGCAGTTCTTC.

The chain joins TRBV27 to TRBJ1-1, with D possibly TRBD1 on 5 matching bases. Trimming removed 6 bases from V and 4 bases from J, with 12 bases in between. This CDR3 has 13 amino acids. The germline gives CDR1 MNHEY, CDR2 SMNVEV (reference sequence). This chain's CDR3 is CASRQATFTEAFF. Written as DNA, the CDR3 is TGTGCCAGCAGACAGGCGACCTTCACTGAAGCTTTCTTT.

The rearrangement links TRBV9 to TRBJ1-2; D is possibly TRBD1 (6 bases). The germline V gene encodes CDR1 SGDLS and CDR2 YYNGEE. V shed 3 bases and J shed 0 bases, with 18 bases lying between them. The CDR3 sequence is 17 residues long. The CDR3 sequence: CASSEQRTATPNYGYTF. In DNA, the CDR3 is TGTGCCAGCAGCGAACAGCGGACAGCAACACCTAACTATGGCTACACCTTC.

The J gene is TRBJ2-3, the V gene TRBV6-5; 7 nucleotides align to TRBD2. CDR1 is MNHEY and CDR2 is SVGAGI in the germline V gene. This CDR3 contains 15 residues. The J segment lost 4 bases and the V segment lost 0 bases, leaving 4 bases of the junction unmatched. CDR3 bases: TGTGCCAGCAGTTACTCGGTCCGGGGGGCAGATACGCAGTATTTT. Translation gives CASSYSVRGADTQYF.

The chain carries TRBV19 and TRBJ2-6; D gene uncertain. Germline loops: CDR1 LNHDA, CDR2 SQIVND (reference sequence). This CDR3 contains 14 residues. The germline V and J ends were trimmed by 5 bases and 2 bases, with 7 bases remaining between them. CDR3 DNA sequence: TGTGCCAGTAGTGTCAGCACTGGGGCCAACGTCCTGACTTTC. It is translated as CASSVSTGANVLTF.

This rearrangement joins TRBV6-1 to TRBJ1-4; D gene ambiguous. Per the germline V gene, CDR1 is MNHNS and CDR2 is SASEGT. V was clipped by 4 bases and J by 0 bases, with 9 bases between them. The CDR3 runs to 15 residues. The CDR3 sequence: CASSVWGATNEKLFF. DNA of the CDR3: TGTGCCAGCAGTGTTTGGGGAGCAACTAATGAAAAACTGTTTTTT.

The rearrangement uses TRBV28 and TRBJ2-3; 9 nucleotides agree with TRBD2. Germline values: CDR1 MDHEN, CDR2 SYDVKM. The CDR3 sequence is 14 residues long. The V segment lost 5 bases and the J segment 6 bases; nucleotides outside the gene matches: 6. CDR3 in DNA: TGTGCCAGCAGTGTTAGCGGGAGAATCGATACGCAGTATTTT. Protein: CASSVSGRIDTQYF.

This clone occurred a few times. This chain uses TRBV29-1 with TRBJ1-1; 8 bases align to TRBD1. Per germline, CDR1 SQVTM and CDR2 ANQGSEA. This CDR3 is 14 amino acids long. With 7 bases clipped from V and 1 base from J, the junction kept 8 bases outside the gene matches. In DNA, the CDR3 is TGCAGCGCTGGCAGGGGGCTGGGGAACACTGAAGCTTTCTTT. Its protein is CSAGRGLGNTEAFF. Together with reference TRBV29-1 and TRBJ1-1, the CDR3 gives the full variable domain: SAVISQKPSRDICQRGTSLTIQCQVDSQVTMMFWYRQQPGQSLTLIATANQGSEATYESGFVIDKFPISRPNLTFSTLTVSNMSPEDSSIYLCSAGRGLGNTEAFFGQGTRLTVV.

V usage is TRBV7-6 and J usage is TRBJ2-3; 11 bases fit TRBD2. The junction had 6 bases not matched to a gene; V was cut back by 5 bases and J by 2 bases. CDR1 is SGHVS and CDR2 is FNYEAQ in the germline V gene. The CDR3 is made up of 16 amino acids. CDR3 nucleotide sequence: TGTGCCAGCAGCCTGACGACTAGCGGGACCACAGATACGCAGTATTTT. It yields the protein CASSLTTSGTTDTQYF.

The count of this clone is one. The J gene is TRBJ2-1, the V gene TRBV9; D gene ambiguous. CDR3 size: 18 residues. The V gene's germline CDR1 is SGDLS and CDR2 YYNGEE. Trimming removed 0 bases from V and 0 bases from J, with 16 bases in between. CDR3 region: CASSVESNRGVSYNEQFF. CDR3 bases: TGTGCCAGCAGCGTAGAAAGTAATCGTGGGGTCTCCTACAATGAGCAGTTCTTC.